The 24 T cell receptor beta chains below come from one sample, sequenced in a study of response to subunit inactivated influenza vaccine. TCRdb analysed the RT-PCR reads with MiXCR anew, one entry per CDR3 protein. Of a few hundred thousand distinct CDR3 sequences in the sample, approximately 7.8% are singletons; the top ten hold around 13%. The sequencing here drew on PBMCs from blood, taken roughly 24 months after vaccination. Receptors were obtained from a man between 45 and 75 years old who received an inactivated influenza vaccine.

This clonotype was seen repeatedly, ten times or more. The V call is TRBV12-3 or TRBV12-4, the J call TRBJ2-6; D is undetermined. Between the trimmed V and J ends, which lost 1 base and 2 bases, there was a span of 6 bases. The CDR3 sequence is 15 residues long. CDR3 coding DNA: TGTGCCAGCAGTTTAGGGGCGACTGGGGCCAACGTCCTGACTTTC. Translated: CASSLGATGANVLTF.

This clonotype has ten or more counts. The chain combines TRBV7-9 with TRBJ2-3; 7 nucleotides match TRBD1. Looked up from germline, CDR1 is SEHNR and CDR2 is FQNEAQ (reference sequence). The length of the CDR3 is 14 residues. V lost 5 bases to trimming and J lost 4 bases; unmatched junction nucleotides: 6. CDR3 residues: CASSPRQGPDTQYF. The CDR3 DNA reads TGTGCCAGCAGCCCAAGACAGGGTCCAGATACGCAGTATTTT.

In its sample, this clonotype was seen many times. The chain has TRBV11-2 and TRBJ1-1; D unclear. Trimming left V 1 base short and J 2 bases short, with 8 bases between. The CDR3 contains 14 residues. Germline V CDR1 and CDR2: SGHAT, FQNNGV. DNA of the CDR3: TGTGCCAGCAGCTTAGTCGTAGGTAACACTGAAGCTTTCTTT. It encodes CASSLVVGNTEAFF.

In this sample, this clonotype turned up many times. The chain combines TRBV12-3 or TRBV12-4 with TRBJ1-2; TRBD1 aligns across 8 bases. The CDR3 has 13 residues. The V segment lost 10 bases and the J segment 2 bases; nucleotides outside the gene matches: 6. The CDR3 sequence is CATAGGRNYGYTF. CDR3 DNA: TGTGCCACCGCAGGGGGCAGGAACTATGGCTACACCTTC.

This clonotype was detected only a few times. V gene TRBV29-1 combines with J gene TRBJ2-3; TRBD1 is a possible D gene (5 bases). CDR1 and CDR2 from the germline V gene are SQVTM and ANQGSEA. Trimming left V 4 bases short and J 0 bases short, with 20 bases between. There are 17 residues in the CDR3. CDR3 bases: TGCAGCGTTGTCGACCCAGGGCGCCGTTTGAGCACAGATACGCAGTATTTT. It translates to CSVVDPGRRLSTDTQYF.

This clonotype appeared a single time. The chain couples TRBV4-2 to TRBJ2-1, with TRBD2 matching 10 bases. Germline V CDR1 and CDR2: LGHNA, YNFKEQ. V lost 2 bases and J lost 7; bases outside the gene matches: 11. The CDR3 totals 17 residues. In DNA, the CDR3 is TGTGCCAGCAGCCAATATGTAACTAAGCGGGAGGGGAATGAGCAGTTCTTC. Encoded protein: CASSQYVTKREGNEQFF.

The CDR3 loop is CASSPLYRTTEAFF. CDR3 nucleotides: TGTGCCAGCAGCCCATTGTATCGGACCACTGAAGCTTTCTTT. The V call is TRBV7-9, the J call TRBJ1-1; D gene unclear. The V end was cut by 5 bases, the J end by 4 bases, with 14 bases between. From germline, CDR1 is SEHNR and CDR2 FQNEAQ (reference sequence). There are 14 residues in the CDR3.

This clonotype appeared many times. The chain uses TRBV6-1 and TRBJ1-1; D is uncertain. Germline CDR1 and CDR2: MNHNS and SASEGT. V gave up 7 bases and J gave up 0 bases, with 3 bases separating them. This CDR3 is built from 11 residues. The DNA of the CDR3 is TGTGCCAGCACAATGAACACTGAAGCTTTCTTT. Translating gives CASTMNTEAFF.

The table lists this clonotype with many counts. The chain recombines TRBV21-1 with TRBJ1-1; the D call in the table, TRBD1, was not verified against the DNA. TRBV21-1 is a listed pseudogene. This CDR3 has 16 amino acids. The CDR3 region is CASSKGGTDNDTEAFF. CDR3 nucleotides: TGTGCCAGCAGCAAGGGGGGGACGGACAATGACACTGAAGCTTTCTTT.

This clonotype was seen repeatedly, ten times or more. The rearrangement joins TRBV20-1 to TRBJ2-5, with 12 bases fitting TRBD2. The CDR3 extends over 14 amino acids. Germline V gives CDR1 DFQATT, CDR2 SNEGSKA (reference sequence). V dropped 3 bases and J dropped 4; count of bases not matched to a gene: 3. The CDR3 bases are TGCAGTGCTAGTTGGGGACTAGCGGGAGAGACCCAGTACTTC. Translated, it gives CSASWGLAGETQYF.

The J gene is TRBJ2-3, the V gene TRBV7-9, with no clear D. Trimming cost V 6 bases and J 0 bases, with 13 bases left between them. CDR3 size: 15 residues. Germline V gives CDR1 SEHNR, CDR2 FQNEAQ (reference sequence). The CDR3 region is CASSFAVGSTDTQYF. The CDR3, as DNA: TGTGCCAGCAGTTTTGCCGTTGGTAGCACAGATACGCAGTATTTT.

This clonotype has at least ten counts. The J gene is TRBJ2-5, the V gene TRBV11-2; no reliable D call. Germline V gene data show CDR1 as SGHAT and CDR2 as FQNNGV. V was cut by 3 bases and J by 2 bases, with 7 bases left in between. The CDR3 length is 13 residues. In nucleotides, the CDR3 is TGTGCCAGCAGCTTCCAAAGTCAAGAGACCCAGTACTTC. Protein product: CASSFQSQETQYF.

The rearrangement joins TRBV11-3 to TRBJ2-1; perhaps TRBD2 as D (7 bases). The CDR3 is made up of 16 amino acids. V dropped 5 bases and J dropped 1 base, with 15 bases sitting between them. Germline V gene data show CDR1 as SGHNT and CDR2 as YENEEA. The CDR3 spells CASSPGGGGSYNEQFF. The CDR3 nucleotides are TGTGCCAGCAGCCCCGGGGGCGGGGGTTCCTACAATGAGCAGTTCTTC.

This clonotype appeared a few times. CDR3 protein: CASSLQGADTQYF. The DNA for the CDR3 is TGTGCCAGCAGCCTACAGGGCGCAGATACGCAGTATTTT. The gene calls are TRBV7-2 and TRBJ2-3, with D maybe TRBD1 (6 bases). Germline V lookup: CDR1 SGHTA, CDR2 FQGNSA. The CDR3 loop spans 13 amino acids. Trimming left V 5 bases short and J 4 bases short, with 10 bases between.

This clonotype was counted many times. The J gene is TRBJ2-5, the V gene TRBV7-2; D is ambiguous. V shed 2 bases and J shed 1 base, with 11 bases lying between them. Germline V gene sequence: CDR1 SGHTA, CDR2 FQGNSA. The CDR3 is made up of 15 amino acids. In nucleotides, the CDR3 is TGTGCCAGCAGCTTAAGGAGCAGGACCCAAGAGACCCAGTACTTC. Protein sequence: CASSLRSRTQETQYF.

This clonotype came up a few times. V and J are TRBV28 and TRBJ2-3, with D uncertain. The V end lost 8 bases, the J end lost 2 bases, and 14 bases lay between the germline ends. Germline assignment: CDR1 MDHEN and CDR2 SYDVKM. The length of the CDR3 is 14 residues. The CDR3 spells CASRNTQSTDTQYF. For the CDR3, the DNA is TGTGCCAGCCGGAACACGCAGTCCACAGATACGCAGTATTTT.

V and J are TRBV20-1 and TRBJ2-6, with D unclear. CDR3 length: 14 residues. Trimming took 6 bases from V and 2 from J, leaving 11 bases between them. Germline CDR1 and CDR2: DFQATT and SNEGSKA (reference sequence). CDR3 residues: CSAYDMAGANVLTF. The DNA of the CDR3 is TGCAGTGCGTACGACATGGCTGGGGCCAACGTCCTGACTTTC.

The rearrangement links TRBV6-1 to TRBJ1-4; D not resolved. CDR3 length: 14 residues. The V end lost 6 bases, the J end lost 3 bases, and 11 bases lay between the germline ends. In germline, CDR1 is MNHNS, CDR2 SASEGT. DNA for the CDR3: TGTGCCAGCAGAGTGGGGATTGCTAATGAAAAACTGTTTTTT. This sequence encodes CASRVGIANEKLFF.

This chain joins TRBV20-1 and TRBJ2-1, with 11 bases identical to TRBD2. The germline CDR1 and CDR2 sequences are DFQATT and SNEGSKA (reference sequence). The CDR3 runs to 13 residues. The J segment lost 7 bases and the V segment lost 7 bases, leaving 6 bases of the junction unmatched. The CDR3 sequence is CSVSSGGLNEQFF. The DNA of the CDR3 is TGCAGTGTATCTAGCGGGGGGCTAAATGAGCAGTTCTTC.

This clonotype was observed a few times. The chain links TRBV19 to TRBJ1-5; 8 bases are shared with TRBD1. The CDR3 covers 15 residues. Germline V gene sequence: CDR1 LNHDA, CDR2 SQIVND (reference sequence). V was clipped by 4 bases and J by 0 bases; unmatched bases: 2. This CDR3 is CASSKTGVSNQPQHF. Here the CDR3 DNA reads TGTGCCAGTAGTAAGACAGGGGTTAGCAATCAGCCCCAGCATTTT.

CDR3 bases: TGTGCCAGCAGTTTGGTACGGGCGGCGGAACAGCCCCAGCATTTT. Translation: CASSLVRAAEQPQHF. This rearrangement joins TRBV6-5 to TRBJ1-5, with no clear D. Per germline, CDR1 MNHEY and CDR2 SVGAGI. The CDR3 sequence is 15 residues long. V shed 4 bases and J shed 7 bases, with 17 bases lying between them.

This clonotype was detected a few times. The chain joins TRBV6-5 to TRBJ1-2; D possibly corresponds to TRBD1 (6 bases). This CDR3 spans 17 amino acids. The V end lost 2 bases, the J end lost 3 bases, and 19 bases lay between the germline ends. The germline V gene has CDR1 MNHEY and CDR2 SVGAGI. CDR3 DNA sequence: TGTGCCAGCAGTTACCTAACTCCCATTTCAGGGGACTATGGCTACACCTTC. Residues: CASSYLTPISGDYGYTF.

The genes are TRBV20-1 and TRBJ2-4, with D perhaps matching TRBD1 or TRBD2 (5 bases each). Germline V gene sequence: CDR1 DFQATT, CDR2 SNEGSKA (reference sequence). The CDR3 contains 15 residues. V shed 6 bases and J shed 2 bases, with 17 bases lying between them. The CDR3 sequence: CSAVPGSGSKNIQYF. The CDR3 nucleotides read TGCAGTGCCGTACCAGGGAGTGGGTCCAAAAACATTCAGTACTTC.

V and J are TRBV12-3 or TRBV12-4 and TRBJ2-7; no firm D call. The CDR3 loop spans 13 amino acids. V was trimmed by 7 bases and J by 6 bases, leaving 16 bases between them. The CDR3 loop reads CASTQDMGGEQYF. CDR3 DNA sequence: TGTGCCAGCACCCAAGACATGGGCGGCGAGCAGTACTTC.